This T cell receptor beta chain is drawn from a study of T cell repertoires in cytomegalovirus infection. In the study overall: Public TCR beta signatures provided an indication of both CMV infection and a matching HLA type.

The CDR3 runs 12 residues. Germline-derived CDR1 and CDR2 are SEHNR and FQNEAQ (reference sequence). V was cut by 1 base and J by 3 bases, with 4 bases left in between. Via MiXCR, TCRdb re-called the reads, giving one row per CDR3 protein. The sample holds tens of thousands of distinct CDR3 sequences, about a fifth seen once. General study findings and limits: The cumulative frequency of public TCR beta families distinguished individuals who carried CMV together with the relevant HLA.

This clonotype has at least ten counts. Its antigen is not identified. This specimen was CD8+ T cells from cultured PBMCs, taken from culture after CMV antigen stimulation. The source is a human donor in good health (CMV status not recorded). Some clones in this sample may be carry-over from other donors' samples. The chain links TRBV7-9 to TRBJ2-7; unclear D gene. CDR3 nucleotides: TGTGCCAGCAGCTTAGGGGACTACGAGCAGTACTTC. Amino acids: CASSLGDYEQYF.